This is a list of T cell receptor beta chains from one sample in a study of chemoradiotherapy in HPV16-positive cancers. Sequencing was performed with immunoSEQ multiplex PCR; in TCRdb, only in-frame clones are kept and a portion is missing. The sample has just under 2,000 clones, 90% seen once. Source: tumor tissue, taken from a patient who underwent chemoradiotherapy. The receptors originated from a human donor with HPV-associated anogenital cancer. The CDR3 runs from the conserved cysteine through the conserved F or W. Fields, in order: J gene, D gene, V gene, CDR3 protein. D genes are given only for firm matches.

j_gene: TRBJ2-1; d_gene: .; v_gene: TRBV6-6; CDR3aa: CASTLGGNEQFF
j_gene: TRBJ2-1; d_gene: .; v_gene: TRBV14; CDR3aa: CASSPVGTYNEQFF
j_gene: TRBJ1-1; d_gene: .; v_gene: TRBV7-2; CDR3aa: CASSMRQNTEAFF
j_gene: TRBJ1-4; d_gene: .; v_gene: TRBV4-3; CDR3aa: CASSRGRGGYEKLFF
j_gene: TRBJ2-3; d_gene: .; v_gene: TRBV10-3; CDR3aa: CAISPGATTDTQYF
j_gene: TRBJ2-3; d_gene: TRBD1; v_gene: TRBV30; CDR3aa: CAWSWDSVWGDTQYF
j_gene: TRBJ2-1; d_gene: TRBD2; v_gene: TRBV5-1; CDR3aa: CASSLTSGGSYNEQFF
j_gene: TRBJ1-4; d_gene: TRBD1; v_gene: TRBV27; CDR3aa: CASSPRDRGNEKLFF
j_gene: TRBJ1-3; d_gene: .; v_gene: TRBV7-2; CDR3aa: CASSAVGVSGNTIYF
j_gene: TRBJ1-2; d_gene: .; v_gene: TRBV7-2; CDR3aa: CASSLAAGEGGYTF
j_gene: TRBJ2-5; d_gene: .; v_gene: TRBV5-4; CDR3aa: CASRRRQGGEQETQYF
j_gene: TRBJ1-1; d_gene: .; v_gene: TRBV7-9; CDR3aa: CASSLGGPANTEAFF
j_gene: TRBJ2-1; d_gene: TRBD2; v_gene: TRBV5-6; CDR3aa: CASSSRGRSRGEQFF
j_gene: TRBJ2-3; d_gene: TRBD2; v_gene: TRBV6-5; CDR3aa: CASSFLAGTDTQYF
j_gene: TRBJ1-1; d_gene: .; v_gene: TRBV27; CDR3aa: CASSLAALNTEAFF
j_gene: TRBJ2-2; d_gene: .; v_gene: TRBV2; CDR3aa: CASSVLGGSGELFF
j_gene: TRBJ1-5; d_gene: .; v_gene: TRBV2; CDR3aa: CASRRGGNNQPQHF
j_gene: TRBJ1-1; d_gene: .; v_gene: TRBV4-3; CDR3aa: CASSQDRLGSEAFF
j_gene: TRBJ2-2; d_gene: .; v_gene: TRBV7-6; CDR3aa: CASSPEISNTGELFF
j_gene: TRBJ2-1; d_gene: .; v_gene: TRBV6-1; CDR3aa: CAGRAGSQDEQFF
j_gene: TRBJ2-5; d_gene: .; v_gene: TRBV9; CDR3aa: CASTLGGGEQETQYF
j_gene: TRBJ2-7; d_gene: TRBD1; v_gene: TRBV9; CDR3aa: CASSVEGDRVSEQYF
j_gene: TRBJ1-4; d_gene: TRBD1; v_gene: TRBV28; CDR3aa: CASSAGQSNEKLFF
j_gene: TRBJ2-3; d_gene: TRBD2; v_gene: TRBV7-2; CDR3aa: CASSLETFSSGRDTQYF
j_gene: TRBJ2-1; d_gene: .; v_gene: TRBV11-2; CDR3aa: CASSPRGEQFF
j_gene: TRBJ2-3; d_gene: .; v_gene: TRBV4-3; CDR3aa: CASSQVPSRGTDTQYF
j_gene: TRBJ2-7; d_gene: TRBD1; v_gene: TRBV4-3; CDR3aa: CASSQQGQGGEQYF
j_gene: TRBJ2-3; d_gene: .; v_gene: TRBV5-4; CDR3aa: CASKIGGTRGTDTQYF
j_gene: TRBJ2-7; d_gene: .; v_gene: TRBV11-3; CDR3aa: CASSLFSQDEQYF
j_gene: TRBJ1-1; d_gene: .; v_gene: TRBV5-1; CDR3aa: CASSHGALNTEAFF
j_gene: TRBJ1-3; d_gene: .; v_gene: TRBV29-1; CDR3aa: CSVASGVGNTIYF
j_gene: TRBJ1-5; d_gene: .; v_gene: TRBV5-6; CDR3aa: CASTLRSREGDQPQHF
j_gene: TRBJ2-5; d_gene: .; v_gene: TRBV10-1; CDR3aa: CASNIQGIGETQYF
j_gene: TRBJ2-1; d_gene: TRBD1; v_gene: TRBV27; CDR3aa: CASSLISSGGNEQFF
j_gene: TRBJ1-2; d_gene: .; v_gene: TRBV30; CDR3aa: CAWDPQVGGRGYTF
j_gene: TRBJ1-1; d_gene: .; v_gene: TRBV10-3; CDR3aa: CAISSYKKPEAFF
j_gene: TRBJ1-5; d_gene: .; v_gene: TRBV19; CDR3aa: CASSPRTANSNQPQHF
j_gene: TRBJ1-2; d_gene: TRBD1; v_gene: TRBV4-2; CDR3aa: CASSHDRDRGDGHTF
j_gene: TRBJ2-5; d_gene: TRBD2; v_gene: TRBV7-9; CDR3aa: CASSLVGLGETQYF
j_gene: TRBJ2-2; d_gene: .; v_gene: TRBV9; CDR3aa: CASSVSATGELFF